These 15 T cell receptor beta chains were all obtained from the same sample, sequenced in a study of blood T cells in healthy people across ages (dated by TCRdb to between 2014 and 2017). Receptor amplification or capture employed 5' RACE. Sequenced using an Illumina HiSeq 2500. A second PCR of roughly 7 to 11 cycles was performed with a sample-barcoded 5' primer and a J-beta primer mix. Starting from the raw public reads, TCRdb applied fastp trimming at Q25, assembled clones with MiXCR and retained in-frame beta chains. One record per CDR3 amino acid sequence lists the most common genes and DNA. The sample includes about 930,000 distinct CDR3 sequences, with 25% to 35% observed a single time. Roughly a tenth of the sample rests with the top ten. These records were also assigned to another study, of T cells of mothers and their children.

The sequencing sample was made of blood. The receptors originated from a woman in her forties in good health.

The chain couples TRBV18 to TRBJ2-7, with 7 bases that match TRBD1. The J call may be mistaken, given a closer DNA end match to TRBJ2-5. This CDR3 comprises 13 residues. CDR1 and CDR2 (germline): KGHSH, LQKENI. Here the CDR3 reads CASSDRFGETQYF. CDR3 bases: TGTGCCAGCTCGGACAGGTTCGGGGAGACCCAGTACTTC.

In this sample, this clonotype turned up a few times. The gene calls are TRBV4-1 and TRBJ1-5; TRBD1 might be the D (6 bases). Germline loops: CDR1 MGHRA, CDR2 YSYEKL. The CDR3 runs 16 residues. V gave up 0 bases and J gave up 6 bases, with 15 bases separating them. The CDR3 DNA reads as TGCGCCAGCAGCCAAGATTATACTGGGGGCTTTCAGCCCCAGCATTTT. This gives the protein CASSQDYTGGFQPQHF.

The V call is TRBV20-1, the J call TRBJ1-5; D remains unclear. The V gene's germline CDR1 is DFQATT and CDR2 SNEGSKA (reference sequence). This CDR3 is built from 13 residues. V shed 4 bases and J shed 7 bases, with 14 bases lying between them. The CDR3 nucleotides are TGCAGTGCTACCGAGCGACTCGACCAGCCCCAGCATTTT. This translates into CSATERLDQPQHF.

The chain carries TRBV6-2 or TRBV6-3 and TRBJ1-4, with 7 bases lining up with TRBD1. From germline, CDR1 is MNHEY and CDR2 SVGEGT. Unmatched junction bases numbered 5, after V lost 6 bases and J lost 4 bases. This CDR3 is built from 14 residues. The CDR3 protein is CASRIRDSNEKLFF. As DNA, the CDR3 is TGTGCCAGCAGAATCCGGGACAGTAATGAAAAACTGTTTTTT.

This clonotype was counted only a few times. This rearrangement joins TRBV5-5 to TRBJ2-3; D unclear. The CDR3 covers 17 residues. The germline V gene encodes CDR1 SGHKS and CDR2 YYEKEE (reference sequence). V lost 0 bases and J 5 bases, leaving 19 bases between the germline ends. This chain's CDR3 is CASSLALSGSVLDTQYF. The CDR3 bases are TGTGCCAGCAGCTTGGCTTTATCTGGGTCAGTTCTAGATACGCAGTATTTT. Based on the CDR3 plus reference TRBV5-5 and TRBJ2-3, the full variable domain is DAGVTQSPTHLIKTRGQQVTLRCSPISGHKSVSWYQQVLGQGPQFIFQYYEKEERGRGNFPDRFSARQFPNYSSELNVNALLLGDSALYLCASSLALSGSVLDTQYFGPGTRLTVL.

This clonotype was counted only a few times. J is TRBJ2-7 and V is TRBV3-1; 7 nucleotides align to TRBD2. V lost 1 base, J lost 6 bases, and 3 bases stayed unmatched. The CDR3 totals 13 residues. Germline V gives CDR1 LGHDT, CDR2 YNNKEL (reference sequence). Written as DNA, the CDR3 is TGTGCCAGCAGCCAAGTCACGGGGGGCGAGCAGTACTTC. It encodes CASSQVTGGEQYF.

Comments on this clonotype: A read error may account for a junction end that differs from germline. The chain uses TRBV5-1 and TRBJ2-1, with 8 bases identical to TRBD2. The CDR3 is made up of 17 amino acids. CDR1 SGHRS and CDR2 YFSETQ come from the germline V gene. The CDR3 protein is CAGSLAISGAERSEQFF. The CDR3 nucleotides read TGCGCCGGCAGCTTGGCCATTAGCGGGGCGGAACGTAGTGAGCAGTTCTTC.

This sequence joins TRBV4-2 and TRBJ1-6; TRBD1 is a possible D gene (6 bases). Germline-derived CDR1 and CDR2 are LGHNA and YNFKEQ. The V and J ends lost 5 bases and 6 bases respectively, with 17 bases between them. This CDR3 is 16 amino acids long. In DNA form, the CDR3 reads TGTGCCAGCAGCTACGACTCGACAGGAGCTAATTCACCCCTCCACTTT. Protein: CASSYDSTGANSPLHF.

This clonotype came up a few times. In nucleotides, the CDR3 is TGCGCCAGCAGCTTGGAGTCTACCTACAATGAGCAGTTCTTC. Its translation: CASSLESTYNEQFF. This chain joins TRBV5-1 and TRBJ2-1; D unresolved. Trimming shortened V by 0 bases and J by 2 bases, and 6 bases separated the two germline ends. This CDR3 region has 14 residues. Germline CDR1 SGHRS, CDR2 YFSETQ.

V is TRBV7-2 and J is TRBJ2-1, with 8 bases that match TRBD1. The CDR3 sequence is 18 residues long. Trimming cost V 1 base and J 0 bases; bases outside gene matches: 8. The germline V gene encodes CDR1 SGHTA and CDR2 FQGNSA. CDR3 in DNA: TGTGCCAGCAGCTTAGTAGGACAGGGCTTATACTCCTACAATGAGCAGTTCTTC. Protein product: CASSLVGQGLYSYNEQFF.

The sample holds many counts of this clonotype. This chain joins TRBV2 and TRBJ2-6; a weak D match, TRBD1 (6 bases). The CDR3 extends over 15 amino acids. Germline CDR1 reads SNHLY; CDR2 reads FYNNEI. V gave up 9 bases and J gave up 0 bases, with 12 bases separating them. DNA of the CDR3: TGTGCCAGTAACAGGGAGCGCTCTGGGGCCAACGTCCTGACTTTC. This translates into CASNRERSGANVLTF. The full variable domain, rest sourced from reference TRBV2 and TRBJ2-6, is EPEVTQTPSHQVTQMGQEVILRCVPISNHLYFYWYRQILGQKVEFLVSFYNNEISEKSEIFDDQFSVERPDGSNFTLKIRSTKLEDSAMYFCASNRERSGANVLTFGAGSRLTVL.

The chain recombines TRBV30 with TRBJ2-1; D unresolved. CDR1 GTSNPN and CDR2 SVGIG come from the germline V gene (reference sequence). The CDR3 sequence is 10 residues long. V lost 5 bases to trimming and J lost 2 bases, with 1 base between them. DNA for the CDR3: TGTGCCTGGGCCTACAATGAGCAGTTCTTC. It codes for CAWAYNEQFF. The full variable domain, with the rest looked up from reference TRBV30 and TRBJ2-1, is SQTIHQWPATLVQPVGSPLSLECTVEGTSNPNLYWYRQAAGRGLQLLFYSVGIGQISSEVPQNLSASRPQDRQFILSSKKLLLSDSGFYLCAWAYNEQFFGPGTRLTVL.

V gene TRBV4-1 combines with J gene TRBJ2-1, with 12 bases aligning to TRBD2. CDR3 length: 16 residues. Germline assignment: CDR1 MGHRA and CDR2 YSYEKL. V lost 0 bases to trimming and J lost 7 bases; unmatched junction nucleotides: 4. In nucleotides, the CDR3 is TGCGCCAGCAGCCAAGAAACTAGCGGGGGGTTTAATGAGCAGTTCTTC. Translated, it gives CASSQETSGGFNEQFF.

This clonotype was seen ten or more times. This chain's CDR3 is CASSFGTGGDIQYF. For the CDR3, the DNA is TGCGCCAGCAGCTTTGGGACAGGCGGGGACATTCAGTACTTC. The chain has TRBV5-1 and TRBJ2-4; the match to TRBD1 covers 8 bases. Germline CDR1 SGHRS, CDR2 YFSETQ. The V gene end was trimmed by 2 bases and the J gene end by 8 bases; junction bases not matched to a gene: 6. The CDR3 has 14 residues.

This clonotype was seen ten or more times. The genes are TRBV7-6 and TRBJ2-7; D not resolved. From germline, CDR1 is SGHVS and CDR2 FNYEAQ. V dropped 2 bases and J dropped 5 bases, with 13 bases sitting between them. This CDR3 has 14 amino acids. The CDR3 DNA is TGTGCCAGCAGCTTAACATACCCTGGCCACGAGCAGTACTTC. Translation gives CASSLTYPGHEQYF.